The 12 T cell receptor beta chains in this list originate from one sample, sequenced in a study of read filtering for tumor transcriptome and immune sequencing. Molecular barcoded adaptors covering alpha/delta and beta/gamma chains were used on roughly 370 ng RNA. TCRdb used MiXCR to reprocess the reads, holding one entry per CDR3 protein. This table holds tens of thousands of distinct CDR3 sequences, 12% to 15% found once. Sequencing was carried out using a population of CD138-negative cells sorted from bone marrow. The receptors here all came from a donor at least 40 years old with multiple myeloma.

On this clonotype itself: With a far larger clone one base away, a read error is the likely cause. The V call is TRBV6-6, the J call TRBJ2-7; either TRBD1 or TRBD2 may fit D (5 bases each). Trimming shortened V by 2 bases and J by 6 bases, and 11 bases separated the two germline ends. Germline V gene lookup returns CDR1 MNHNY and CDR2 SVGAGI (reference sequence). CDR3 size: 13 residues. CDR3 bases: TGTGCCAGCAGTTACCCGACCGGGGCCGAGCAGTACTTC. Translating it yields CASSYPTGAEQYF.

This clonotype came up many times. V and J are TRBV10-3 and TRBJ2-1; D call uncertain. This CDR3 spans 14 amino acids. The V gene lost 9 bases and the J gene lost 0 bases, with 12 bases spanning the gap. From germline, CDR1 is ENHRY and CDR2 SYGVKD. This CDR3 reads CAILNPSSYNEQFF. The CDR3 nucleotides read TGTGCCATTCTAAATCCGAGCTCCTACAATGAGCAGTTCTTC.

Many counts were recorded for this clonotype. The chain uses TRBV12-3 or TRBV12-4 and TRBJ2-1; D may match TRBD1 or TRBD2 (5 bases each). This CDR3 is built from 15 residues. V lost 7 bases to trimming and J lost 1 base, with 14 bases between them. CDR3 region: CASNLGEISYNEQFF. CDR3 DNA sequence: TGTGCCAGCAATCTAGGGGAGATTTCCTACAATGAGCAGTTCTTC.

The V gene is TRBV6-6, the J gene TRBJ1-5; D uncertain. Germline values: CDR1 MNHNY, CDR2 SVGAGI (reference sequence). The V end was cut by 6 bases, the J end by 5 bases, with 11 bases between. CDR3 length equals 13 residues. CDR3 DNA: TGTGCCAGCAGCCAGACATCAGATCAGCCCCAGCATTTT. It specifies CASSQTSDQPQHF.

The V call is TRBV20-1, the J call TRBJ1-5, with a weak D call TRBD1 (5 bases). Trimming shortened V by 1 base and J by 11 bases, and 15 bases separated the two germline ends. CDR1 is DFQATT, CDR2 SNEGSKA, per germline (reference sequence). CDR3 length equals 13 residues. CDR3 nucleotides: TGCAGTGCTAGAGGGGCGGCAGGGCAAGCCCAGCATTTT. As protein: CSARGAAGQAQHF.

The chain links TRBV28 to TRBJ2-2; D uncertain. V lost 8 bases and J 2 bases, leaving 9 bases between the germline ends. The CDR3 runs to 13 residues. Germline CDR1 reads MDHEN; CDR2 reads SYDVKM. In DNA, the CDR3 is TGTGCCAGCGGCGGACCTAACACCGGGGAGCTGTTTTTT. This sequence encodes CASGGPNTGELFF.

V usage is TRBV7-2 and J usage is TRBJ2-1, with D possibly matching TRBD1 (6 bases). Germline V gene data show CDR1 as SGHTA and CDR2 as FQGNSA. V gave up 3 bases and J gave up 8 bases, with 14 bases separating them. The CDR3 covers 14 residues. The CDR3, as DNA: TGTGCCAGCAGCTTCACTCAGGGGATCGATGAGCAGTTCTTC. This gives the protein CASSFTQGIDEQFF.

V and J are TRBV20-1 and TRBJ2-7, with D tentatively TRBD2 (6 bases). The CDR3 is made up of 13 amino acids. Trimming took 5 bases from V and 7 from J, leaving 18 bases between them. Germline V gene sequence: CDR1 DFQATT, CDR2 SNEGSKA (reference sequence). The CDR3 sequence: CSALRLAEGEQYF. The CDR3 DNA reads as TGCAGTGCTCTACGACTTGCGGAGGGGGAGCAGTACTTC.

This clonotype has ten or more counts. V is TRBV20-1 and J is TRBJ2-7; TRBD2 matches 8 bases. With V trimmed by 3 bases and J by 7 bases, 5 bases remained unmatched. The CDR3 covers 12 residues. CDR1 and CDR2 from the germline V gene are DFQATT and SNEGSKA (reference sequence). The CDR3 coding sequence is TGCAGTGCTAGCTCCGGGAGGGTTGAGCAGTACTTC. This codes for CSASSGRVEQYF.

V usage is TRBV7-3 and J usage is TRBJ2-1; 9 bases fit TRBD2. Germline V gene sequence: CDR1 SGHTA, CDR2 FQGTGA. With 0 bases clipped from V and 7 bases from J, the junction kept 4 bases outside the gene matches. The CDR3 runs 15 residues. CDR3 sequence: CASSLTSGRRNEQFF. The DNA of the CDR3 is TGTGCCAGCAGCTTAACTAGCGGGAGAAGAAATGAGCAGTTCTTC.

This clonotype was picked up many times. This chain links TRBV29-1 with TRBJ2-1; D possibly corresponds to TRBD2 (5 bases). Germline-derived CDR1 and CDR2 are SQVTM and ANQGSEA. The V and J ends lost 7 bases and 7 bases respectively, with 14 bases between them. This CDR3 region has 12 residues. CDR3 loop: CSGMHSGNEQFF. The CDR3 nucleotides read TGCAGCGGGATGCATTCGGGGAATGAGCAGTTCTTC.

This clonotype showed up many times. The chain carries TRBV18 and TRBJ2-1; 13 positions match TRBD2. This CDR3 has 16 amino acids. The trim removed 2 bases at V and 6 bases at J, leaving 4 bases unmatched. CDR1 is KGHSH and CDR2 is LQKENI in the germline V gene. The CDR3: CASSPTSGRVFNEQFF. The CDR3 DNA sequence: TGTGCCAGCTCACCAACTAGCGGGAGGGTTTTCAATGAGCAGTTCTTC. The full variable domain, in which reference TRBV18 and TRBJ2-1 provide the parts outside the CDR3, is NAGVMQNPRHLVRRRGQEARLRCSPMKGHSHVYWYRQLPEEGLKFMVYLQKENIIDESGMPKERFSAEFPKEGPSILRIQQVVRGDSAAYFCASSPTSGRVFNEQFFGPGTRLTVL.